This T cell receptor beta chain was retrieved from a study of blood T cell repertoires in COVID-19. Across the whole study: Specimens from acute and convalescent COVID-19 originated in the United States, Italy and Spain. The analysed material was cDNA or gDNA that came from T cells, B-cell-depleted T cells, or PBMCs.

Authors' data handling: How many nucleated cells were present was estimated from reference gene primer amplification. Method: immunoSEQ multiplex PCR; TCRdb's copy keeps in-frame clones and lacks some. V and J calls and clone size follow that table, whereas D and trimming were derived from the DNA. The sample records approximately 340,000 clones, around four fifths being singletons. This CDR3 is 14 amino acids long. The junction had 6 bases not matched to a gene; V was cut back by 4 bases and J by 4 bases. Per the germline V gene, CDR1 is GTSNPN and CDR2 is SVGIG (reference sequence). Sequencing input: peripheral blood. The sequence was obtained from a young man with active or convalescent COVID-19. The V and J genes are TRBV30 and TRBJ1-5, with 8 positions matching TRBD1. The CDR3 sequence is CAWNFRGLNQPQHF. In DNA form, the CDR3 reads TGTGCCTGGAATTTCAGGGGGCTGAATCAGCCCCAGCATTTT.